This TCR beta chain was recorded in a study of T cells in Graves' hyperthyroidism and ophthalmopathy. Looking at the study overall: Blood was drawn when the patient was first diagnosed and still untreated. Study-level points and caveats: Most clonotypes expanded in the thyroid (above 0.001) were also present in blood.

Trimming shortened V by 0 bases and J by 6 bases, and 19 bases separated the two germline ends. Germline V CDR1 and CDR2: DFQATT, SNEGSKA (reference sequence). The CDR3 has 16 residues. Newly diagnosed patients aged 18 to 65 had hyperthyroidism of under 2 months' duration. Not enrolled were patients with uncontrolled infection, other autoimmune disease, pregnancy or lactation. Amplification targeted TCR beta CDR3 regions from RNA transcripts. HTBI primers drove first-round RT-PCR of the TCR CDR3. TCRdb passed the multiplex PCR reads through MiXCR, listing each CDR3 protein once. The sample contains approximately 640,000 distinct CDR3 sequences, 15% to 20% of which appear only once. For this clonotype: Its antigen is currently unknown.

Sequencing was performed on blood. The genes are TRBV20-1 and TRBJ2-3; D not certain. The TCR sequence derives from a woman aged 25-40 years with Graves' hyperthyroidism. The CDR3 nucleotides read TGCAGTGCTAGAGATCCTTTTGGCGGCCCCCAGGATACGCAGTATTTT. This sequence encodes CSARDPFGGPQDTQYF.